Here is one T cell receptor beta chain with its context. The sample is drawn from a study of CD8 T cells in Susac syndrome. When the RNA was reverse transcribed, random hexamers were used with an input of roughly 0.45 to 1 ug. MiXCR, applied by TCRdb to the immunoSEQ multiplex PCR reads, yields one record per CDR3 protein. The data hold 160,000 or so distinct CDR3 sequences, with around 92% observed a single time. Per the germline V gene, CDR1 is SGHRS and CDR2 is YFSETQ. Trimming cost V 5 bases and J 4 bases; bases outside gene matches: 19. The CDR3 length is 19 residues. This clonotype was sampled from a human donor in good health. This rearrangement joins TRBV5-1 to TRBJ2-7; TRBD2 matches 12 bases. Material: CD4+ T cells from PBMCs. DNA of the CDR3: TGCGCCAGCAGTCCCATCCCGGGACTAGCGGGCAAGGTTGGGTACGAGCAGTACTTC. It yields the protein CASSPIPGLAGKVGYEQYF.